Presented here are 22 T cell receptor beta chains from one specimen sequenced in a study of beta chain features in type 1 diabetes. General study points: TCRB CDR3 length was moderately but significantly reduced in all four CD4+ subsets of Type 1 diabetes patients.

Which antigens these TCRs recognize remains unknown. The isolated RNA, all of it, was reverse transcribed, so expressed TCRB transcripts were what got sequenced. Some clones are missing from TCRdb's copy, which holds only in-frame ones; the method was immunoSEQ multiplex PCR. The profile shows tens of thousands of clones, under 60% of them singletons. Sequenced input: Tregs from blood. The receptor set was obtained from a woman between 40 and 55 years old with type 1 diabetes.

The chain employs TRBV7-9 and TRBJ1-1; D is undetermined. Germline V CDR1 and CDR2: SEHNR, FQNEAQ (reference sequence). CDR3 length equals 12 residues. The CDR3 here is CTESQPNTEAFF. The CDR3 DNA follows: TGTACAGAGAGCCAGCCGAACACTGAAGCTTTCTTT.

The sample holds a few counts of this clone. The chain employs TRBV7-2 and TRBJ1-2, with 7 bases identical to TRBD1. V lost 3 bases to trimming and J lost 4 bases; unmatched junction nucleotides: 8. The V gene's germline CDR1 is SGHTA and CDR2 FQGNSA. The CDR3 extends over 15 amino acids. The CDR3 here is CASSLSGTDRYGYTF. CDR3 DNA: TGTGCCAGCAGCTTGTCCGGGACAGATCGCTATGGCTACACCTTC.

This clone occurred a few times. The V gene is TRBV29-1, the J gene TRBJ1-3; possibly TRBD1 for D (6 bases). Trimming stripped 6 bases from V and 3 bases from J, with 12 bases between. The CDR3 has 13 amino acids. Looked up from germline, CDR1 is SQVTM and CDR2 is ANQGSEA. CDR3 residues: CSVQGIIGNTIYF. The DNA for the CDR3 is TGCAGCGTGCAGGGGATAATTGGAAACACCATATATTTT.

V and J are TRBV7-9 and TRBJ1-4, with no clear D. The CDR3 length is 12 residues. The ends were cut back, 5 bases at V and 3 bases at J, with 4 bases in the middle. The V gene's germline CDR1 is SEHNR and CDR2 FQNEAQ (reference sequence). As DNA, the CDR3 is TGTGCCAGCAGCCCTTCTAATGAAAAACTGTTTTTT. Translation: CASSPSNEKLFF. Full variable domain (outside the CDR3, taken from reference TRBV7-9 and TRBJ1-4): DTGVSQNPRHKITKRGQNVTFRCDPISEHNRLYWYRQTLGQGPEFLTYFQNEAQLEKSRLLSDRFSAERPKGSFSTLEIQRTEQGDSAMYLCASSPSNEKLFFGSGTQLSVL.

The chain has TRBV7-2 and TRBJ2-5; TRBD1 aligns across 7 bases. The CDR3 length is 17 residues. Germline V gives CDR1 SGHTA, CDR2 FQGNSA. Trimming at V came to 3 bases and at J to 2 bases, leaving 12 bases not matched to a gene. CDR3 DNA: TGTGCCAGCAGCTTTAACCGGGACAGCGTCTTTCAAGAGACCCAGTACTTC. This sequence encodes CASSFNRDSVFQETQYF.

This clone has a handful of counts. The V and J genes are TRBV7-2 and TRBJ2-1; 11 nucleotides match TRBD1. There are 13 residues in the CDR3. The germline V gene has CDR1 SGHTA and CDR2 FQGNSA. Losses at the gene ends were 5 bases for V and 12 bases for J; bases not matched to a gene: 6. CDR3 amino acids: CASSLLGTGGQFF. Here the CDR3 DNA reads TGTGCCAGCAGCCTACTCGGGACAGGGGGGCAGTTCTTC.

In this sample, this clone turned up once. The rearrangement uses TRBV5-1 and TRBJ2-5, with a possible D match to TRBD1 (6 bases). This CDR3 region has 14 residues. V was shortened by 3 bases and J by 1 base, with 10 bases between the two germline ends. Germline CDR1 is SGHRS and CDR2 is YFSETQ. DNA for the CDR3: TGCGCCAGCAGCTCAGGCAGGGGCCAAGAGACCCAGTACTTC. It translates to CASSSGRGQETQYF.

This clone has only a few counts. The rearrangement joins TRBV7-3 to TRBJ1-3; D gene unclear. This CDR3 spans 13 amino acids. Germline CDR1 reads SGHTA; CDR2 reads FQGTGA. Trimming took 4 bases from V and 3 from J, leaving 7 bases between them. CDR3 in DNA: TGTGCCAGCAGCTCCGGAGTTGGAAACACCATATATTTT. Its protein is CASSSGVGNTIYF.

This sequence joins TRBV18 and TRBJ1-2; D gene unclear. V was trimmed by 5 bases and J by 6 bases, leaving 19 bases between them. The germline gives CDR1 KGHSH, CDR2 LQKENI. The CDR3 is made up of 15 amino acids. Here the CDR3 DNA reads TGTGCCAGCTCATCGCTAACCACGGTGGGCAATGGCTACACCTTC. Its translation is CASSSLTTVGNGYTF.

The V gene is TRBV28, the J gene TRBJ2-2; the D gene is possibly TRBD1 (6 bases). The germline gives CDR1 MDHEN, CDR2 SYDVKM. The CDR3 loop spans 16 amino acids. Between the trimmed V and J ends, which lost 2 bases and 5 bases, there was a span of 15 bases. CDR3 nucleotides: TGTGCCAGCAGTTTACCCGGCGGTAGGGGGACCGGGGAGCTGTTTTTT. It translates to CASSLPGGRGTGELFF.

The V gene is TRBV7-9, the J gene TRBJ1-2; 11 bases match TRBD1. The germline V gene has CDR1 SEHNR and CDR2 FQNEAQ (reference sequence). The length of the CDR3 is 17 residues. Unmatched junction bases numbered 14, after V lost 7 bases and J lost 4 bases. The CDR3 spells CASTPSGQGARIYGYTF. Written as DNA, the CDR3 is TGTGCCAGCACCCCCTCAGGACAGGGGGCTAGAATCTATGGCTACACCTTC.

This chain links TRBV9 with TRBJ1-4; 9 nucleotides agree with TRBD1. Per germline, CDR1 SGDLS and CDR2 YYNGEE. The CDR3 is 15 residues long. V trimming: 0 bases; J trimming: 5 bases; junction bases outside the gene matches: 2. CDR3 residues: CASSVGTGENEKLFF. The DNA of the CDR3 is TGTGCCAGCAGCGTAGGGACAGGGGAGAATGAAAAACTGTTTTTT.

The chain employs TRBV2 and TRBJ2-5; 9 nucleotides match TRBD1. The J call may be wrong; the DNA end is better matched by TRBJ2-7. The CDR3 has 14 residues. CDR1 and CDR2 from the germline V gene are SNHLY and FYNNEI. Written as DNA, the CDR3 is TGTGCCAGCAGGAAGGGACAGGGTATCTACGAGCAGTACTTC. It codes for CASRKGQGIYEQYF.

The chain links TRBV9 to TRBJ2-1, with a weak D call TRBD2 (6 bases). The CDR3 sequence is 16 residues long. Germline CDR1 and CDR2: SGDLS and YYNGEE. Between the trimmed V and J ends, which lost 6 bases and 7 bases, there was a span of 23 bases. The CDR3 loop is CASNHYEEGLDNEQFF. CDR3 in DNA: TGTGCCAGCAACCACTATGAGGAGGGCCTAGATAATGAGCAGTTCTTC.

This clone was seen a handful of times. This chain uses TRBV7-2 with TRBJ1-1; possible D gene TRBD1, 6 bases. The CDR3 length is 10 residues. V was clipped by 10 bases and J by 8 bases, with 11 bases between them. CDR1 is SGHTA, CDR2 FQGNSA, per germline. The CDR3 sequence: CATGTFEAFF. DNA of the CDR3: TGTGCCACCGGGACATTCGAAGCTTTCTTT.

The rearrangement links TRBV28 to TRBJ2-3; D is unresolved. This CDR3 has 12 residues. Trimming removed 4 bases at V and 3 bases at J, with 5 bases between. Germline V gives CDR1 MDHEN, CDR2 SYDVKM. The CDR3 nucleotides are TGTGCCAGCAGTTCCCTTACAGATACGCAGTATTTT. As protein: CASSSLTDTQYF.

The chain joins TRBV2 to TRBJ2-3, with TRBD2 identical over 12 bases. The germline V gene encodes CDR1 SNHLY and CDR2 FYNNEI. The length of the CDR3 is 18 residues. V lost 6 bases to trimming and J lost 4 bases; unmatched junction nucleotides: 14. The CDR3 sequence is CASSRYLTLAGGADTQYF. The CDR3 DNA is TGTGCCAGCAGCCGATACTTGACACTAGCGGGAGGTGCAGATACGCAGTATTTT.

The chain uses TRBV10-3 and TRBJ2-7; 10 positions match TRBD2. Per germline, CDR1 ENHRY and CDR2 SYGVKD. Trimming removed 3 bases from V and 2 bases from J; junction bases left unmatched: 13. The CDR3 runs 18 residues. The CDR3 bases are TGTGCCATCAGTGACCCCGGGGGTAGCGGGAGGATCCCCTACGAGCAGTACTTC. This codes for CAISDPGGSGRIPYEQYF.

The chain carries TRBV18 and TRBJ2-7, with D possibly being TRBD1 (6 bases). There are 15 residues in the CDR3. The V end was cut by 4 bases, the J end by 0 bases, with 13 bases between. Per germline, CDR1 KGHSH and CDR2 LQKENI. The CDR3, as DNA: TGTGCCAGCTCACTTGGGACGGACAGCTCCTACGAGCAGTACTTC. Its translation: CASSLGTDSSYEQYF.

The genes are TRBV7-2 and TRBJ1-2; D might be TRBD1 (5 bases). V was trimmed by 4 bases and J by 7 bases, leaving 22 bases between them. Germline V lookup: CDR1 SGHTA, CDR2 FQGNSA. The CDR3 consists of 16 residues. The CDR3 nucleotides are TGTGCCAGCAGCTATAAGGGCGGGGGGATAGTCGGTGGCTACACCTTC. This codes for CASSYKGGGIVGGYTF.

This clone was picked up a small number of times. The chain couples TRBV5-1 to TRBJ1-6; D is ambiguous. This CDR3 has 14 residues. Germline CDR1 is SGHRS and CDR2 is YFSETQ. V was trimmed by 6 bases and J by 6 bases, leaving 13 bases between them. The CDR3 bases are TGCGCCAGCAAGGAGTTTGAGAGTAATTCACCCCTCCACTTT. Translated: CASKEFESNSPLHF.

The chain joins TRBV28 to TRBJ2-1; no clear D. Germline values: CDR1 MDHEN, CDR2 SYDVKM. The germline V and J ends were trimmed by 5 bases and 7 bases, with 6 bases remaining between them. The CDR3 consists of 11 residues. CDR3 nucleotides: TGTGCCAGCAGTCGGTGGAATGAGCAGTTCTTC. It translates to CASSRWNEQFF.